This T cell receptor (beta chain) was sequenced during a study of Siglec-9 on CD8 T cells in melanoma (dated by TCRdb to about 2019). As for the study more broadly: In this study, researchers looked at how Siglec-9 is expressed on CD8+ T cells and what Siglec-9 does to regulate T cells within the melanoma tumor microenvironment. General study outcomes and caveats: Siglec-9 was reported to mark and regulate an effector memory CD8+ T-cell subset that appeared to accumulate within melanoma tumors.

Remarks on this clone: The antigen it binds to is not known. Base qualities were left out, and no much larger clone turns up one base away.

Library creation used the immunoSEQ multiplex PCR assay. In its TCRdb copy, this immuneACCESS table keeps in-frame sequences only and misses some clones. Where compared with another copy, unresolved V genes explain less than half of these, and the others have no known cause. In this sample the table shows more than 30,000 clones, about 80% of which occur a single time. Clones ranked in the top ten supply 1.8% of the sample. From the cysteine through the phenylalanine, the CDR3 covers 17 amino acids. Of the read, only the CDR3 DNA is kept; its 51 bases are in frame from base 1. The TCR was taken from a human donor in good health. Sequenced sample: Siglec-9- CD8+ T cells sorted from blood. Taken with the paper, the label for cell subset or site translates to: CD8 T cells lacking Siglec-9. The rearrangement combines TRBV21-1 with TRBJ2-6; TRBD2 was called by the table and not checked on the DNA. TRBV21-1 is described as a pseudogene. The bases are TGTGCCAGCAGCGAAAAAGGGCGGGGCTCTGGGGCCAACGTCCTGACTTTC. Its translation is CASSEKGRGSGANVLTF.